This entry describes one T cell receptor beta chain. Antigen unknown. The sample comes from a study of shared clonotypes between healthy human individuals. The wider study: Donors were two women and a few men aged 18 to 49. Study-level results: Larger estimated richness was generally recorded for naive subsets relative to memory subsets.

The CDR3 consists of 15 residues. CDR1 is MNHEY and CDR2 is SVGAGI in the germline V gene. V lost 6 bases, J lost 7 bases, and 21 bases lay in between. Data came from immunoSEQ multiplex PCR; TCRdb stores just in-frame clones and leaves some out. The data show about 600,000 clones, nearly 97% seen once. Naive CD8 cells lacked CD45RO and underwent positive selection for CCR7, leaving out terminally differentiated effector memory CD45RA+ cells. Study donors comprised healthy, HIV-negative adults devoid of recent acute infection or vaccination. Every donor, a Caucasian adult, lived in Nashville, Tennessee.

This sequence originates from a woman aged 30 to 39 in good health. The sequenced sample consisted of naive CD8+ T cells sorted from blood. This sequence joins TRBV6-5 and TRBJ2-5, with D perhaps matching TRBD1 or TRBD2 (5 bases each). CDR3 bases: TGTGCCAGCAGCATCGGGGCGGGCCCCGAGGGGACCCAGTACTTC. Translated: CASSIGAGPEGTQYF.